What follows is one T cell receptor beta chain and its context. Antigen unknown. The CDR3 has 15 amino acids. Germline CDR1 is SNHLY and CDR2 is FYNNEI. The sample comes from a study of monozygotic twins with inflammatory bowel disease. Broader study findings: On the inverse Simpson index, IBD patients scored lower for TCRbeta diversity than healthy co-twins. IBD patients shared fewer clonotypes with other individuals than healthy twins, especially patients with disease activity signs. Among T cells, the various subtypes were not distinguishable.

Starting material for each TCR library was 3,500 to 4,000 ng of total RNA. TCRdb re-called the 5' RACE reads and shows each CDR3 protein once, DNA omitted. The sample yields over 110,000 distinct CDR3 sequences, of which the top ten take up around 2.5%. The chain combines TRBV2 with TRBJ2-1. The TCR was taken from a human donor with ulcerative colitis or Crohn's disease, or a healthy co-twin of an affected twin (not recorded which). What was sequenced was blood. This CDR3 reads CASSPLANSYNEQFF.